The rows below give T cell receptor beta chains drawn from one sample of a study of OX40 agonist ivuxolimab in advanced cancers. Libraries were prepared by immunoSEQ multiplex PCR; TCRdb keeps only in-frame clonotypes and omits some of them. The table includes over 55,000 clones, 80% detected once. The material sequenced was CD4+ or CD8+ T cells sorted from blood, taken in a trial of the OX40 agonist ivuxolimab. These receptors all stem from an adult with an advanced solid tumor such as melanoma, head and neck, liver or kidney cancer. Both conserved end residues are part of each CDR3. The D gene is left open where the match is weak. Rows give clone size only sometimes, using once, few, many, or a class for an expanded clone.

d_gene	abundance	v_gene	j_gene	CDR3aa	CDR3nt
TRBD1	.	TRBV28	TRBJ1-4	CASSWDRDEKLFF	TGTGCCAGCAGTTGGGACAGGGATGAAAAACTGTTTTTT
.	few	TRBV7-9	TRBJ1-1	CASGRTDTEAFF	TGTGCTTCCGGACGGACAGACACTGAAGCTTTCTTT
TRBD2	once	TRBV18	TRBJ2-1	CASSRTSGGGEQFF	TGTGCCAGCTCACGGACTAGCGGGGGTGGTGAGCAGTTCTTC
.	.	TRBV6-5	TRBJ2-1	CASSLKGRSSYNEQFF	TGTGCCAGCAGTTTAAAGGGGCGGAGCTCCTACAATGAGCAGTTCTTC
.	.	TRBV19	TRBJ1-1	CASSIRSGSTEAFF	TGTGCCAGTAGTATCAGGTCAGGGAGCACTGAAGCTTTCTTT
TRBD1	.	TRBV6-5	TRBJ1-1	CASRTSPQGTVAFF	TGTGCCAGCAGGACATCGCCTCAGGGGACAGTAGCTTTCTTT
.	.	TRBV21-1	TRBJ2-1	CASSRTGGEKYNEQFF	TGTGCCAGCAGCCGGACAGGGGGCGAAAAATACAATGAGCAGTTCTTC
.	.	TRBV27	TRBJ2-2	CASTWGENTGELFF	TGTGCCAGCACCTGGGGGGAGAACACCGGGGAGCTGTTTTTT
TRBD1	.	TRBV6-1	TRBJ1-1	CASSDHRGLTEAFF	TGTGCCAGCAGTGACCACAGGGGGCTAACTGAAGCTTTCTTT
.	.	TRBV7-9	TRBJ2-5	CASSPGSLQTQYF	TGTGCCAGCAGCCCCGGATCACTCCAGACCCAGTACTTC
TRBD1	few	TRBV19	TRBJ1-1	CASSQGALEPNTEAFF	TGTGCCAGTAGTCAGGGGGCCCTAGAACCGAACACTGAAGCTTTCTTT
.	.	TRBV23-1	TRBJ2-2	CASSHHGPRRPGELFF	TGCGCCAGCAGTCACCACGGACCGCGGCGTCCGGGGGAGCTGTTTTTT
.	.	TRBV5-4	TRBJ2-3	CASSSSGAEFDTQYF	TGTGCCAGCAGCTCCAGCGGAGCGGAGTTTGATACGCAGTATTTT
.	.	TRBV19	TRBJ1-5	CASSGQHSNQPQHF	TGTGCCAGTAGTGGCCAGCATAGCAATCAGCCCCAGCATTTT
TRBD2	.	TRBV7-2	TRBJ2-7	CASSLRTSGGEQYF	TGTGCCAGCAGCTTAAGGACTAGCGGGGGCGAGCAGTACTTC
.	.	TRBV2	TRBJ2-3	CASSERGLGDTQYF	TGTGCCAGCAGTGAACGGGGTTTGGGAGATACGCAGTATTTT
.	.	TRBV6-4	TRBJ1-6	CASSEAENSPLHF	TGTGCCAGCAGTGAGGCAGAGAATTCACCCCTCCACTTT
.	.	TRBV27	TRBJ2-6	CASSSRRGGANVLTF	TGTGCCAGCAGTTCCCGCCGGGGTGGGGCCAACGTCCTGACTTTC
.	medium-sized	TRBV19	TRBJ1-2	CASSIDRGGYGYTF	TGTGCCAGTAGTATAGATCGCGGGGGCTATGGCTACACCTTC
.	.	TRBV7-9	TRBJ2-2	CASSYRTDPGELFF	TGTGCCAGCAGCTATCGGACCGATCCCGGGGAGCTGTTTTTT
TRBD1	.	TRBV7-9	TRBJ1-6	CASSSTTPTGNSPLHF	TGTGCCAGCAGCTCCACGACACCGACAGGGAATTCACCCCTCCACTTT
.	.	TRBV30	TRBJ2-3	CAWSVSGPTDTQYF	TGTGCCTGGAGTGTATCCGGCCCCACAGATACGCAGTATTTT
TRBD1	.	TRBV18	TRBJ1-6	CASSRTRGQGEGPLHF	TGTGCCAGCTCACGGACCCGGGGACAGGGAGAGGGACCCCTCCACTTT
TRBD2	.	TRBV5-4	TRBJ2-3	CASSPGLAGVTDTQYF	TGTGCCAGCAGCCCGGGACTAGCGGGGGTCACAGATACGCAGTATTTT
TRBD1	.	TRBV29-1	TRBJ1-1	CSVEGYRGRDTEAFF	TGCAGCGTTGAAGGGTACAGGGGGCGGGACACTGAAGCTTTCTTT
.	.	TRBV25-1	TRBJ2-5	CASSDWDQETQYF	TGTGCCAGCAGTGACTGGGACCAAGAGACCCAGTACTTC
TRBD2	.	TRBV7-9	TRBJ2-2	CASSTRSGRGTGELFF	TGTGCCAGCAGCACCCGGAGCGGGAGAGGCACCGGGGAGCTGTTTTTT
TRBD2	.	TRBV5-4	TRBJ2-2	CASSLVGSGDTGELFF	TGTGCCAGCAGCTTGGTCGGTAGCGGGGACACCGGGGAGCTGTTTTTT
TRBD2	.	TRBV7-9	TRBJ2-1	CASSRTSGRQGEQFF	TGTGCCAGCAGCCGTACTAGCGGGAGGCAAGGGGAGCAGTTCTTC
TRBD1	once	TRBV10-3	TRBJ2-1	CAIRGQGAYNEQFF	TGTGCCATCAGAGGGCAGGGGGCGTACAATGAGCAGTTCTTC
.	.	TRBV6-5	TRBJ1-5	CASSSRQGVKPQHF	TGTGCCAGCAGTTCTCGGCAGGGAGTCAAACCCCAGCATTTT
.	few	TRBV10-3	TRBJ1-2	CAISESSYGYTF	TGTGCCATCAGTGAGTCAAGTTATGGCTACACCTTC
TRBD2	.	TRBV19	TRBJ2-1	CASSMFGGDYNEQFF	TGTGCCAGTAGTATGTTCGGGGGGGACTACAATGAGCAGTTCTTC
.	once	TRBV28	TRBJ2-1	CASAGSYNEQFF	TGTGCCAGCGCTGGCTCCTACAATGAGCAGTTCTTC
.	.	TRBV28	TRBJ1-4	CASKEGGRQNEKLFF	TGTGCCAGCAAAGAGGGGGGGCGGCAGAATGAAAAACTGTTTTTT
.	.	TRBV7-8	TRBJ1-2	CASSLIGSGSRYTF	TGTGCCAGCAGCTTAATAGGTTCTGGGAGTCGCTACACCTTC
.	.	TRBV9	TRBJ2-3	CASSVVGHSTDTQYF	TGTGCCAGCAGCGTAGTTGGCCACAGCACAGATACGCAGTATTTT
.	.	TRBV6-6	TRBJ1-6	CASKRYNDSPLHF	TGTGCCAGCAAGCGATATAACGATTCACCCCTCCACTTT
.	.	TRBV5-1	TRBJ2-3	CASSREVRVSTDTQYF	TGCGCCAGCAGCAGGGAGGTCCGGGTTAGCACAGATACGCAGTATTTT
.	many	TRBV7-9	TRBJ1-2	CASSPNRANYGYTF	TGTGCCAGCAGCCCAAACAGAGCGAACTATGGCTACACCTTC
TRBD2	.	TRBV4-1	TRBJ2-1	CASSQRGLAGGDEQFF	TGCGCCAGCAGCCAAAGGGGACTAGCGGGGGGCGATGAGCAGTTCTTC
TRBD1	.	TRBV5-8	TRBJ2-7	CASSHYPGTAFYEQYF	TGTGCCAGCAGCCACTATCCCGGGACAGCCTTCTACGAGCAGTACTTC
.	.	TRBV29-1	TRBJ1-1	CSVSGTTTEAFF	TGCAGCGTCTCCGGGACTACCACTGAAGCTTTCTTT
.	.	TRBV4-1	TRBJ2-5	CASSFQETQYF	TGCGCCAGCAGCTTCCAAGAGACCCAGTACTTC
.	few	TRBV30	TRBJ1-1	CAWSRSTMNTEAFF	TGTGCCTGGAGCCGCTCCACTATGAACACTGAAGCTTTCTTT
TRBD2	.	TRBV15	TRBJ2-1	CATSTRTSGNFNEQFF	TGTGCCACCAGCACACGGACTAGCGGGAATTTTAATGAGCAGTTCTTC
.	.	TRBV19	TRBJ2-3	CASSIAGTDTQYF	TGTGCCAGTAGTATAGCTGGGACAGATACGCAGTATTTT
.	once	TRBV14	TRBJ2-7	CASSQVPGYEQYF	TGTGCCAGCAGCCAAGTCCCAGGCTACGAGCAGTACTTC
.	.	TRBV5-5	TRBJ2-1	CASSLGFYWNEQFF	TGTGCCAGCAGCTTGGGTTTCTATTGGAATGAGCAGTTCTTC
.	.	TRBV27	TRBJ2-7	CASSSRAVAGKTYEQYF	TGTGCCAGCAGCTCCCGGGCCGTCGCGGGGAAGACCTACGAGCAGTACTTC
TRBD1	.	TRBV6-6	TRBJ2-1	CASSPRDRGNEQFF	TGTGCCAGCAGTCCCCGGGACAGGGGCAATGAGCAGTTCTTC
.	.	TRBV4-3	TRBJ2-1	CASSQGGVFSRNEQFF	TGCGCCAGCAGCCAAGGGGGGGTCTTTTCTCGGAATGAGCAGTTCTTC
.	.	TRBV28	TRBJ1-1	CASSPGDTEAFF	TGTGCCAGCAGCCCAGGGGACACTGAAGCTTTCTTT
.	few	TRBV6-1	TRBJ2-2	CASSEGHYTGELFF	TGTGCCAGCAGTGAGGGTCATTACACCGGGGAGCTGTTTTTT